These 30 T cell receptor beta chains share one sample of origin, sequenced in a study of patients and donors after allogeneic stem cell transplantation. TCRdb independently ran MiXCR on the RT-PCR reads; one entry per CDR3 protein. The sample consists of some 230,000 distinct CDR3 sequences, 13% to 15% of them appearing once. Sequencing was performed on blood, either unsorted or a sorted T cell fraction (not recorded which). These receptors were taken from a human donor who was either an allogeneic HSCT recipient or a stem cell or donor lymphocyte infusion donor (not recorded which). It is not recorded whose cells these are; they may come from a transplant donor.

The genes are TRBV28 and TRBJ2-6; either TRBD1 or TRBD2 may supply D (5 bases each). The CDR3 is 17 amino acids. Trimming shortened V by 5 bases and J by 0 bases, and 14 bases separated the two germline ends. The V gene's germline CDR1 is MDHEN and CDR2 SYDVKM. The CDR3 DNA reads TGTGCCAGCAGTCCCGGGGACGGATACTCTGGGGCCAACGTCCTGACTTTC. Its protein product is CASSPGDGYSGANVLTF.

Remarks on this clonotype: Sequence at one end of the junction differs from germline and may be a read error. This chain connects TRBV7-7 to TRBJ1-5, with no clear D. Germline V gives CDR1 SSHAT, CDR2 FNYEAQ (reference sequence). The CDR3 is made up of 13 amino acids. Here the CDR3 DNA reads TGTGCTAGCAGCTTGGGGTCAGGTCAGCCCCAGCATTTT. It translates to CASSLGSGQPQHF.

The rearrangement uses TRBV4-1 and TRBJ2-1; D tentatively fits TRBD1 or TRBD2 (6 bases each). Trimming stripped 9 bases from V and 8 bases from J, with 23 bases between. CDR1 MGHRA and CDR2 YSYEKL come from the germline V gene. The CDR3 covers 15 residues. The CDR3 sequence: CARGGPGLWAYEQFF. DNA of the CDR3: TGCGCCAGGGGGGGCCCGGGACTCTGGGCCTATGAGCAGTTCTTC.

The chain is built from TRBV4-1 and TRBJ1-2; 8 nucleotides line up with TRBD1. Unmatched junction bases numbered 7, after V lost 4 bases and J lost 0 bases. Germline V lookup: CDR1 MGHRA, CDR2 YSYEKL. This CDR3 is built from 16 residues. The CDR3 nucleotides read TGCGCCAGCAGCCCCCAGGGGGCGACCCCTAACTATGGCTACACCTTC. It translates to CASSPQGATPNYGYTF.

The rearrangement joins TRBV3-1 to TRBJ2-1, with 10 bases that match TRBD2. Germline CDR1 reads LGHDT; CDR2 reads YNNKEL (reference sequence). The CDR3 length is 14 residues. V lost 4 bases and J lost 6; bases outside the gene matches: 3. The CDR3 DNA is TGTGCCAGCAGCCGTAGCGGGGGGTTCAATGAGCAGTTCTTC. Residues: CASSRSGGFNEQFF.

The chain is built from TRBV10-3 and TRBJ2-7; D is undetermined. V lost 5 bases and J 4 bases, leaving 9 bases between the germline ends. CDR1 ENHRY and CDR2 SYGVKD come from the germline V gene. This CDR3 contains 12 residues. CDR3 sequence: CAISSQQYEQYF. CDR3 DNA sequence: TGTGCCATCAGTTCCCAGCAATACGAGCAGTACTTC.

This clonotype was counted between two and nine times. This rearrangement joins TRBV7-3 to TRBJ2-3, with D unclear. Trimming left V 0 bases short and J 3 bases short, with 13 bases between. This CDR3 comprises 16 residues. Germline V gene sequence: CDR1 SGHTA, CDR2 FQGTGA. This CDR3 reads CASSLTGAVLTDTQYF. The DNA of the CDR3 is TGTGCCAGCAGCTTAACGGGCGCAGTCCTTACAGATACGCAGTATTTT.

V gene TRBV20-1 combines with J gene TRBJ2-3, with TRBD1 matching 11 bases. The germline CDR1 and CDR2 sequences are DFQATT and SNEGSKA (reference sequence). The V segment lost 6 bases and the J segment 6 bases; nucleotides outside the gene matches: 11. This CDR3 spans 15 amino acids. CDR3 sequence reads: CSAIQLRDRGDTQYF. CDR3 DNA: TGCAGTGCGATCCAGCTCCGGGACAGGGGGGATACGCAGTATTTT.

CDR3 residues: CAWSRDRTNYGYTF. The CDR3 DNA is TGTGCCTGGAGTCGGGACCGAACTAACTATGGCTACACCTTC. This chain connects TRBV30 to TRBJ1-2, with D possibly being TRBD1 (5 bases). This CDR3 has 14 amino acids. V lost 2 bases, J lost 0 bases, and 10 bases lay in between. Germline CDR1 GTSNPN, CDR2 SVGIG (reference sequence).

This clonotype was seen a few times. The chain recombines TRBV20-1 with TRBJ2-7; 9 bases map to TRBD1. This CDR3 has 14 residues. In germline, CDR1 is DFQATT, CDR2 SNEGSKA (reference sequence). CDR3 coding DNA: TGCAGCGCTCTCGCCCGGGACAGGGTCTACGAGCAGTACTTC. It codes for CSALARDRVYEQYF.

A few counts support this clonotype. V is TRBV2 and J is TRBJ2-3, with 8 bases identical to TRBD1. J was trimmed by 6 bases and V by 3 bases; bases with no gene match: 14. The CDR3 length is 17 residues. Per the germline V gene, CDR1 is SNHLY and CDR2 is FYNNEI. The CDR3 bases are TGTGCCAGCAGTGATACAGCAGGGGGCGACTCTGCCGATACGCAGTATTTT. Protein: CASSDTAGGDSADTQYF.

The gene calls are TRBV20-1 and TRBJ2-6; D is unclear. There are 15 residues in the CDR3. V was pared by 5 bases and J by 1 base, with 12 bases between. Germline CDR1 DFQATT, CDR2 SNEGSKA (reference sequence). The CDR3 coding sequence is TGCAGTGCTTCCGTCATGGCGTCTGGGGCCAACGTCCTGACTTTC. Protein product: CSASVMASGANVLTF.

The table lists this clonotype with many counts. The chain is built from TRBV10-3 and TRBJ1-1; possibly TRBD1 for D (6 bases). V dropped 3 bases and J dropped 3 bases, with 14 bases sitting between them. The CDR3 extends over 15 amino acids. The germline CDR1 and CDR2 sequences are ENHRY and SYGVKD. CDR3 amino acids: CAISDWGGADTEAFF. The CDR3 DNA reads as TGTGCCATCAGTGATTGGGGGGGCGCGGACACTGAAGCTTTCTTT.

There are a few counts of this clonotype. The chain employs TRBV12-3 or TRBV12-4 and TRBJ2-1; D remains unclear. V was cut by 8 bases and J by 11 bases, with 19 bases left in between. This CDR3 is built from 13 residues. Written as DNA, the CDR3 is TGTGCCAGCGGACCCAACGAAGGCGTTAAGCAGTTCTTC. The encoded protein is CASGPNEGVKQFF.

The V gene is TRBV7-9, the J gene TRBJ2-7; D gene ambiguous. The CDR3 extends over 13 amino acids. V dropped 2 bases and J dropped 6 bases, with 11 bases sitting between them. CDR1 is SEHNR and CDR2 is FQNEAQ in the germline V gene (reference sequence). The CDR3 spells CASSLSGPLEQYF. CDR3 DNA sequence: TGTGCCAGCAGCTTATCGGGCCCCCTCGAGCAGTACTTC. Full variable domain (rest looked up from reference TRBV7-9 and TRBJ2-7): DTGVSQNPRHKITKRGQNVTFRCDPISEHNRLYWYRQTLGQGPEFLTYFQNEAQLEKSRLLSDRFSAERPKGSFSTLEIQRTEQGDSAMYLCASSLSGPLEQYFGPGTRLTVT.

The chain has TRBV2 and TRBJ1-4, with 10 nucleotides matching TRBD1. The germline CDR1 and CDR2 sequences are SNHLY and FYNNEI. This CDR3 is built from 16 residues. After removal of 6 bases from V and 0 bases from J, the junction contained 4 bases not matched to a gene. CDR3 amino acids: CASRGTGESTNEKLFF. The CDR3 DNA follows: TGTGCCAGCAGGGGGACAGGGGAATCAACTAATGAAAAACTGTTTTTT.

The chain recombines TRBV11-3 with TRBJ2-1; TRBD2 is a possible D gene (6 bases). The germline gives CDR1 SGHNT, CDR2 YENEEA. The CDR3 has 13 amino acids. Trimming removed 4 bases from V and 9 bases from J, with 13 bases in between. Here the CDR3 reads CASSSTRRGEQFF. In DNA, the CDR3 is TGTGCCAGCAGCTCGACTAGACGTGGTGAGCAGTTCTTC.

The chain employs TRBV5-4 and TRBJ1-4; 8 nucleotides agree with TRBD1. Trimming cost V 4 bases and J 8 bases; bases outside gene matches: 10. This CDR3 has 15 residues. Germline V gene sequence: CDR1 SGHNT, CDR2 YYREEE (reference sequence). The CDR3 region is CASSKDRERGEKLFF. CDR3 DNA sequence: TGTGCCAGCAGCAAGGACAGGGAGAGGGGGGAAAAACTGTTTTTT.

Only a few counts were recorded for this clonotype. V is TRBV12-3 or TRBV12-4 and J is TRBJ2-1; 11 bases align to TRBD2. The J segment lost 1 base and the V segment lost 5 bases, leaving 10 bases of the junction unmatched. This CDR3 has 18 amino acids. CDR3 region: CASSITSGSSLSYNEQFF. The CDR3 nucleotides read TGTGCCAGCAGTATCACTAGCGGGAGCTCCCTGTCCTACAATGAGCAGTTCTTC.

This clonotype occurred a few times. This chain joins TRBV18 and TRBJ1-6; perhaps TRBD1 as D (6 bases). V shed 1 base and J shed 7 bases, with 17 bases lying between them. This CDR3 has 17 amino acids. Germline V gives CDR1 KGHSH, CDR2 LQKENI. The CDR3 region has the DNA TGTGCCAGCTCACCACGGGAACAAGACAGGACGAATTCACCCCTCCACTTT. Translation gives CASSPREQDRTNSPLHF. Together with reference TRBV18 and TRBJ1-6, the CDR3 gives the full variable domain: NAGVMQNPRHLVRRRGQEARLRCSPMKGHSHVYWYRQLPEEGLKFMVYLQKENIIDESGMPKERFSAEFPKEGPSILRIQQVVRGDSAAYFCASSPREQDRTNSPLHFGNGTRLTVT.

This clonotype was counted ten times or more. The J gene is TRBJ1-2, the V gene TRBV10-3, with a possible D match to TRBD1 (5 bases). The CDR3 totals 15 residues. The germline V and J ends were trimmed by 4 bases and 5 bases, with 17 bases remaining between them. The germline V gene has CDR1 ENHRY and CDR2 SYGVKD. The CDR3 DNA reads TGTGCCATCAGTGCGGGGGACGCGACGGGGTATGGCTACACCTTC. Encoded protein: CAISAGDATGYGYTF.

Many counts were recorded for this clonotype. The chain recombines TRBV5-6 with TRBJ1-4; no reliable D call. The ends were cut back, 0 bases at V and 3 bases at J, with 9 bases in the middle. CDR3 size: 15 residues. From germline, CDR1 is SGHDT and CDR2 YYEEEE. CDR3 sequence: CASSLAVGANEKLFF. In DNA form, the CDR3 reads TGTGCCAGCAGCTTGGCCGTGGGAGCTAATGAAAAACTGTTTTTT.

This clonotype appeared many times. The CDR3 coding sequence is TGCGCCAGCAGCTTGGAAAGACTAGCGGGAGCCACTAGTGAGCAGTACTTC. Amino acids: CASSLERLAGATSEQYF. The rearrangement links TRBV5-1 to TRBJ2-7; 12 nucleotides line up with TRBD2. Germline V lookup: CDR1 SGHRS, CDR2 YFSETQ. After removal of 0 bases from V and 7 bases from J, the junction contained 11 bases not matched to a gene. The CDR3 is 17 residues long.

Turning to this clonotype: The junction departs from the called germline gene at one end, perhaps through a read error. The V and J genes are TRBV11-2 and TRBJ1-1; 7 nucleotides line up with TRBD1. This CDR3 region has 13 residues. Germline V lookup: CDR1 SGHAT, CDR2 FQNNGV. CDR3 sequence reads: CASSLDRGIEVFF. The CDR3 region has the DNA TGTGCCAGCAGCTTAGACAGGGGGATCGAAGTTTTCTTT. The whole variable domain, filled in from reference TRBV11-2 and TRBJ1-1, reads EAGVAQSPRYKIIEKRQSVAFWCNPISGHATLYWYQQILGQGPKLLIQFQNNGVVDDSQLPKDRFSAERLKGVDSTLKIQPAKLEDSAVYLCASSLDRGIEVFFGQGTRLTVV.

The sample holds many counts of this clonotype. The CDR3, as DNA: TGCAGCGTTGAGGGAACAGGGTATGGGGCCAACGTCCTGACTTTC. This translates into CSVEGTGYGANVLTF. The chain has TRBV29-1 and TRBJ2-6, with D tentatively TRBD1 (6 bases). The V end was cut by 3 bases, the J end by 3 bases, with 12 bases between. The CDR3 spans 15 residues. From germline, CDR1 is SQVTM and CDR2 ANQGSEA. Supplemented by reference TRBV29-1 and TRBJ2-6, the full variable domain reads SAVISQKPSRDICQRGTSLTIQCQVDSQVTMMFWYRQQPGQSLTLIATANQGSEATYESGFVIDKFPISRPNLTFSTLTVSNMSPEDSSIYLCSVEGTGYGANVLTFGAGSRLTVL.

This clonotype occurred many times. The V and J genes are TRBV5-1 and TRBJ2-7; D not resolved. Germline V lookup: CDR1 SGHRS, CDR2 YFSETQ. The CDR3 extends over 14 amino acids. The V end lost 8 bases, the J end lost 2 bases, and 17 bases lay between the germline ends. CDR3 bases: TGCGCCAGTTCTGAATCCGGGTTAACCTACGAGCAGTACTTC. This encodes CASSESGLTYEQYF.

The chain combines TRBV7-3 with TRBJ1-1; D gene unclear. This CDR3 contains 13 residues. V lost 3 bases to trimming and J lost 4 bases, with 9 bases between them. Per germline, CDR1 SGHTA and CDR2 FQGTGA. Written as DNA, the CDR3 is TGTGCCAGCAGCTTCTCCGTATCCACTGAAGCTTTCTTT. Translated, it gives CASSFSVSTEAFF.

This clonotype has only a few counts. This chain connects TRBV9 to TRBJ2-5, with D maybe TRBD1 (5 bases). The germline V gene has CDR1 SGDLS and CDR2 YYNGEE. Trimming removed 3 bases at V and 5 bases at J, with 17 bases between. This CDR3 comprises 15 residues. CDR3 amino acids: CASSAEDYPGETQYF. CDR3 nucleotides: TGTGCCAGCAGCGCCGAGGATTATCCAGGGGAGACCCAGTACTTC.

The chain combines TRBV12-3 or TRBV12-4 with TRBJ2-1, with D unclear. Trimming left V 7 bases short and J 0 bases short, with 10 bases between. The CDR3 contains 14 residues. For the CDR3, the DNA is TGTGCCAGCAATGGACCCTACTCCTACAATGAGCAGTTCTTC. The encoded protein is CASNGPYSYNEQFF.

The rearrangement links TRBV28 to TRBJ2-1; D is possibly TRBD1 or TRBD2 (7 bases each). The CDR3 consists of 14 residues. Deletions cut 7 bases from V and 2 bases from J, with 12 bases between. In germline, CDR1 is MDHEN, CDR2 SYDVKM. The CDR3 reads CASKGGGAYNEQFF. The DNA for the CDR3 is TGTGCCAGCAAGGGAGGGGGCGCCTACAATGAGCAGTTCTTC.